This passage covers 28 T cell receptor beta chains from one sample sequenced in a study of tumor and adjacent non-tumor tissue in lung cancer. No cell sorting was done before RNA was extracted from the tissue. The library came from three nested PCR rounds adapted from ARM-PCR protocols. One entry per CDR3 protein results from TCRdb running MiXCR on the multiplex PCR reads. The sample has fewer than 85,000 distinct CDR3 sequences, around 85% seen once. The sequencing sample was made of lung tumor tissue. The origin of the receptors is a woman aged 45-65 years with non-small cell lung cancer.

J is TRBJ2-1 and V is TRBV12-3 or TRBV12-4; 8 nucleotides align to TRBD1. This CDR3 has 14 residues. As DNA, the CDR3 is TGTATCAGCAGTACCCAGGACAGGGAAAGTGAGCAGTTCTTC. It is translated as CISSTQDRESEQFF.

On this clonotype itself: Germline and junction disagree at one end, which may indicate a read error. The CDR3 DNA follows: TGCAGCGTGCGGCGGGATACCCCCTACGAGCGGTATTTC. This sequence encodes CSVRRDTPYERYF. This sequence joins TRBV29-1 and TRBJ2-7; TRBD2 might be the D (6 bases). CDR3 length equals 13 residues. Per the germline V gene, CDR1 is SQVTM and CDR2 is ANQGSEA.

Concerning this clonotype itself: Germline and junction disagree at one end, which may indicate a read error. The J gene is TRBJ2-1, the V gene TRBV5-1; 9 bases line up with TRBD2. The germline V gene has CDR1 SGHRS and CDR2 YFSETQ. This CDR3 has 14 residues. The CDR3 sequence is CACSYAGGPSEQFF. The CDR3 DNA sequence: TGTGCCTGCAGCTACGCGGGAGGGCCGAGTGAGCAGTTCTTC.

Of note for this clonotype: This likely comes from a read error, as the CDR3 has no conserved phenylalanine or tryptophan at its end. This chain links TRBV11-2 with TRBJ2-5; weak D call: TRBD1 (6 bases). Germline-derived CDR1 and CDR2 are SGHAT and FQNNGV. The CDR3 length is 12 residues. CDR3 amino acids: CANSLTGETQYS. CDR3 coding DNA: TGTGCCAACAGCCTTACAGGGGAGACCCAGTACTCA.

Of note for this clonotype: Mismatch with germline at one junction end may stem from a read error. The chain combines TRBV12-3 or TRBV12-4 with TRBJ2-6; D may be TRBD1 (6 bases). The CDR3 totals 16 residues. The CDR3 spells CASSLLGGLGANILSF. CDR3 in DNA: TGTGCCAGCAGCCTCCTTGGGGGTCTGGGGGCCAACATCCTGAGTTTC.

The chain employs TRBV20-1 and TRBJ2-7; TRBD2 matches at 7 bases. V lost 6 bases to trimming and J lost 6 bases; unmatched junction nucleotides: 11. CDR3 length equals 13 residues. Germline loops: CDR1 DFQATT, CDR2 SNEGSKA (reference sequence). CDR3 loop: CSAPETSRCEQYF. The CDR3 region has the DNA TGCAGTGCCCCCGAGACTAGCAGGTGCGAGCAGTACTTC.

In this sample, this clonotype turned up a few times. The chain is built from TRBV27 and TRBJ1-2, with TRBD1 matching over 9 bases. The CDR3 consists of 15 residues. V lost 4 bases and J lost 6; bases outside the gene matches: 9. Per the germline V gene, CDR1 is MNHEY and CDR2 is SMNVEV (reference sequence). CDR3 DNA sequence: TGTGCCAGCAGTTCCTCGGGACAGGGCGGAGATGGCTACACCTTC. This translates into CASSSSGQGGDGYTF.

Details on this clonotype: Compared with germline, one end of the junction differs, possibly owing to a read error. The chain has TRBV7-2 and TRBJ2-7; 12 positions agree with TRBD2. In germline, CDR1 is SGHTA, CDR2 FQGNSA. This CDR3 spans 15 amino acids. CDR3 nucleotides: TGTGCCAGCAGCTTAATGACTAGCGGGAGTTACGAGCAATACTTC. Translating gives CASSLMTSGSYEQYF.

The genes are TRBV4-3 and TRBJ1-1, with 7 bases aligning to TRBD1. Unmatched junction bases numbered 14, after V lost 0 bases and J lost 13 bases. The CDR3 contains 15 residues. Germline V lookup: CDR1 LGHNA, CDR2 YSLEER. The CDR3 coding sequence is TGCGCCAGCAGCCAAGACCATACTGACAGGGCCAAAGTTTTCTTT. It yields the protein CASSQDHTDRAKVFF.

With regard to this clonotype: This CDR3 is missing its conserved last phenylalanine or tryptophan, likely due to a read error. The DNA is left out, because the CDR3 cannot be placed on it with certainty; the CDR3 is given as TCRdb lists it. This chain uses TRBV28 with TRBJ2-6; the table gives TRBD1 as D, unverified against the DNA. The germline gives CDR1 MDHEN, CDR2 SYDVKM. The CDR3 totals 18 residues, both ends included. The CDR3 is CASSIRDIILSGANVLTL.

Concerning this clonotype itself: The junction differs from germline at one of its ends, possibly a read error. This chain connects TRBV20-1 to TRBJ2-5, with D perhaps matching TRBD1 or TRBD2 (5 bases each). The CDR3 has 14 residues. Germline V gene data show CDR1 as DFQATT and CDR2 as SNEGSKA (reference sequence). The CDR3 DNA reads as TGCTGTGCTAGAGCAGGGAGTAGCTCCGAGACCCAGTACTTC. Its translation: CCARAGSSSETQYF.

This clonotype was seen a handful of times. One base away lies a much larger clone, so this may be a sequencing read error. V gene TRBV5-1 combines with J gene TRBJ2-1; 13 bases map to TRBD2. The CDR3 contains 15 residues. Germline V gene lookup returns CDR1 SGHRS and CDR2 YFSETQ. V trimming: 4 bases; J trimming: 11 bases; junction bases outside the gene matches: 9. DNA for the CDR3: TGCGCCAGCAGCCCTACTAGCGGGAGGGGGAATAAGCAGTTCTTC. This encodes CASSPTSGRGNKQFF.

Regarding this clonotype: No conserved phenylalanine or tryptophan is present at the end of the CDR3, so a read error is the likely explanation. The V and J genes are TRBV20-1 and TRBJ2-1; 8 nucleotides match TRBD1. V shed 3 bases and J 10 bases; nucleotides not matched to a gene: 17. The CDR3 has 16 residues. Germline V CDR1 and CDR2: DFQATT, SNEGSKA (reference sequence). Here the CDR3 reads CSARLYIGTGLHEQFI. CDR3 DNA: TGCAGTGCTAGGTTATACATCGGGACAGGTTTGCACGAGCAGTTCATC.

Comment on this clonotype: The junction does not match germline at one end; this may be a read error. This chain uses TRBV20-1 with TRBJ2-7; either TRBD1 or TRBD2 may supply D (5 bases each). Germline loops: CDR1 DFQATT, CDR2 SNEGSKA (reference sequence). This CDR3 comprises 15 residues. The CDR3 loop reads CRARSIEGPSYEQYF. CDR3 DNA sequence: TGCAGAGCTAGATCAATCGAGGGACCCTCCTACGAGCAGTACTTC.

Concerning this clonotype: The junction departs from the called germline gene at one end, perhaps through a read error. The chain uses TRBV12-3 or TRBV12-4 and TRBJ2-5; D might be TRBD2 (6 bases). This CDR3 spans 14 amino acids. The CDR3 region has the DNA TGTGCCAACAGTTTAGCGGAGGGAACAGAGACGCAGTACTTC. It specifies CANSLAEGTETQYF.

Only one count was recorded for this clonotype. Compared with germline, one end of the junction differs, possibly owing to a read error. The V and J genes are TRBV6-2 or TRBV6-3 and TRBJ2-1, with a possible D match to TRBD2 (5 bases). Germline CDR1 and CDR2: MNHEY and SVGEGT. This CDR3 contains 16 residues. The CDR3 loop reads CASSFSGRLSFNEQFF. CDR3 coding DNA: TGTGCCAGCAGTTTTAGTGGGAGACTCTCCTTCAATGAGCAGTTCTTC.

Only a few counts were recorded for this clonotype. Germline is not matched at one junction end, which may reflect a read error. This chain joins TRBV20-1 and TRBJ2-5; D perhaps matches TRBD1 (5 bases). The V gene's germline CDR1 is DFQATT and CDR2 SNEGSKA (reference sequence). The CDR3 covers 15 residues. The CDR3 loop is CSVRDFLTVQETQYF. CDR3 bases: TGCAGTGTTAGAGATTTTTTGACAGTCCAAGAGACCCAGTATTTC.

For this clonotype: The junction differs from germline at one of its ends, possibly a read error. The rearrangement joins TRBV11-2 to TRBJ2-1; D gene unclear. The CDR3 loop spans 15 amino acids. CDR1 SGHAT and CDR2 FQNNGV come from the germline V gene. CDR3 nucleotide sequence: TGTGCCAGCAACTTAGATTCGAGACAATACAATGAGCAGTTCTTC. Its translation is CASNLDSRQYNEQFF. The complete variable domain, with remaining parts taken from reference TRBV11-2 and TRBJ2-1, reads EAGVAQSPRYKIIEKRQSVAFWCNPISGHATLYWYQQILGQGPKLLIQFQNNGVVDDSQLPKDRFSAERLKGVDSTLKIQPAKLEDSAVYLCASNLDSRQYNEQFFGPGTRLTVL.

Of note for this clonotype: One end of the junction is discordant with germline, which a read error may explain. The genes are TRBV6-6 and TRBJ2-7, with TRBD2 as a possible D gene (5 bases). Germline loops: CDR1 MNHNY, CDR2 SVGAGI (reference sequence). This CDR3 has 14 residues. CDR3 in amino acids: CASSQMLAVCEEYF. In DNA form, the CDR3 reads TGTGCCAGCAGCCAAATGCTAGCAGTCTGCGAGGAGTACTTC.

Concerning this clonotype: The conserved phenylalanine or tryptophan normally closing the CDR3 is absent here, so this likely arose from a read error. CDR3 nucleotide sequence: TGCGGTGATAGAGAGTTGAGTAGCTCTGATCTCGGCGAGCAGTTCTAC. Translation gives CGDRELSSSDLGEQFY. The chain has TRBV20-1 and TRBJ2-1; no clear D gene. This CDR3 is 16 amino acids long. CDR1 DFQATT and CDR2 SNEGSKA come from the germline V gene (reference sequence).

This clonotype appeared a few times. This may arise from a read error, as a much more abundant clone is one base away. The CDR3 does not end in the conserved phenylalanine or tryptophan, so this is likely a read error. The chain has TRBV7-9 and TRBJ1-4, with 7 bases matching TRBD1. V trimming: 5 bases; J trimming: 0 bases; junction bases outside the gene matches: 6. Germline CDR1 is SEHNR and CDR2 is FQNEAQ (reference sequence). This CDR3 comprises 16 residues. The CDR3 DNA is TGTGCCAGCAGCCCTGGACAGGTTTCAACTAATGAAAAACTGTTTTCT. Residues: CASSPGQVSTNEKLFS.

This clonotype was observed once. The V and J genes are TRBV4-1 and TRBJ1-1; D perhaps matches TRBD1 (5 bases). The V gene lost 7 bases and the J gene lost 1 base, with 19 bases spanning the gap. Germline CDR1 MGHRA, CDR2 YSYEKL. The CDR3 has 16 amino acids. The CDR3 bases are TGCGCCAGCATTCAAGATTTGTACAGGTGGAACACTGAAGCTTTCTTT. Amino acid sequence: CASIQDLYRWNTEAFF.

To note about this clonotype: Its ends do not fully match the called genes, so a read error is possible. The chain is built from TRBV6-2 or TRBV6-3 and TRBJ2-2; possibly TRBD1 for D (5 bases). The CDR3 is made up of 18 amino acids. The germline V gene has CDR1 MNHEY and CDR2 SVGEGT. The CDR3 bases are TGTGCGAGCAGATACCAGCGTATAGGGGCCTCGAACACCGGGGAGCTGTTTTTT. Amino acid sequence: CASRYQRIGASNTGELFF.

Notes on this clonotype: It is likely a read error, because the conserved phenylalanine at the end of the CDR3 is missing. V is TRBV20-1 and J is TRBJ2-1, with a tentative D call TRBD2 (6 bases). CDR3 size: 14 residues. Germline V gene lookup returns CDR1 DFQATT and CDR2 SNEGSKA (reference sequence). The CDR3, as DNA: TGCAATGCTAGCTTCGGGGGAGACTACAATGAGCAGTTCTTA. It yields the protein CNASFGGDYNEQFL.

A remark on this clonotype: One end of the junction varies from germline; a read error may be responsible. The chain employs TRBV24-1 and TRBJ2-1, with 8 bases lining up with TRBD2. Germline V gene data show CDR1 as KGHDR and CDR2 as SFDVKD. The CDR3 runs to 15 residues. The CDR3 DNA sequence: TGTGCGACCAGTGACTCTGGACTAGCTTTCAATGAGCAGTTCTTC. It encodes CATSDSGLAFNEQFF.

With regard to this clonotype: The missing conserved phenylalanine or tryptophan at the end of this CDR3 makes a read error likely. This rearrangement joins TRBV29-1 to TRBJ2-3; D not resolved. With 8 bases removed from V and 0 bases from J, the gap between germline ends came to 9 bases. Germline CDR1 and CDR2: SQVTM and ANQGSEA. The CDR3 covers 12 residues. The CDR3 reads CSHRASTDTQYL. CDR3 nucleotide sequence: TGCAGCCATAGGGCAAGCACAGATACGCAGTATCTT.

As concerns this clonotype: Compared with germline, one end of the junction differs, possibly owing to a read error. The V call is TRBV6-6, the J call TRBJ2-1; TRBD2 matches 10 bases. From germline, CDR1 is MNHNY and CDR2 SVGAGI (reference sequence). The CDR3 is made up of 16 amino acids. As DNA, the CDR3 is TGTGCTACCGCGGGGACTAGCGATGTTTCTGTCCATGAGCAGTTATTC. Translated, it gives CATAGTSDVSVHEQLF.

Remarks on this clonotype: One base away lies a much larger clone, so this may be a sequencing read error. This is likely a read error, given that the CDR3 carries no conserved phenylalanine or tryptophan at its end. V is TRBV5-1 and J is TRBJ2-1; D perhaps matches TRBD2 (6 bases). The CDR3 runs to 16 residues. V lost 3 bases and J lost 3, with 16 bases in between. The germline V gene has CDR1 SGHRS and CDR2 YFSETQ. The CDR3 coding sequence is TGCGCCAGCAGCTCCCCTGGCGGGGAGAACTACAATGAGCAGTTCTCC. This encodes CASSSPGGENYNEQFS.